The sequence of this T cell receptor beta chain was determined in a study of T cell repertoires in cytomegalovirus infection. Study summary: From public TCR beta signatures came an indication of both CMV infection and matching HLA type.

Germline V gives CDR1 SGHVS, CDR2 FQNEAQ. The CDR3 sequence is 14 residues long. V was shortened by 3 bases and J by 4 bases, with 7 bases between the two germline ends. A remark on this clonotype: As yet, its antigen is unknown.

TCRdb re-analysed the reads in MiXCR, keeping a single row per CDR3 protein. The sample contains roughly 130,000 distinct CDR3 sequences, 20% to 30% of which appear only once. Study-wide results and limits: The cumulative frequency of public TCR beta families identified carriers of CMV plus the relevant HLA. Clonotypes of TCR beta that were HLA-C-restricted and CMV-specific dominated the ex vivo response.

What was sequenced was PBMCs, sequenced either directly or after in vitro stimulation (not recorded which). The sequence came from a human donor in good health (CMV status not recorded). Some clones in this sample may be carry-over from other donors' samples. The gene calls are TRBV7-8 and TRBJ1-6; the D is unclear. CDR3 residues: CASSLAFYNSPLHF. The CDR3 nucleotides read TGTGCCAGCAGCTTGGCTTTTTATAATTCACCCCTCCACTTT.